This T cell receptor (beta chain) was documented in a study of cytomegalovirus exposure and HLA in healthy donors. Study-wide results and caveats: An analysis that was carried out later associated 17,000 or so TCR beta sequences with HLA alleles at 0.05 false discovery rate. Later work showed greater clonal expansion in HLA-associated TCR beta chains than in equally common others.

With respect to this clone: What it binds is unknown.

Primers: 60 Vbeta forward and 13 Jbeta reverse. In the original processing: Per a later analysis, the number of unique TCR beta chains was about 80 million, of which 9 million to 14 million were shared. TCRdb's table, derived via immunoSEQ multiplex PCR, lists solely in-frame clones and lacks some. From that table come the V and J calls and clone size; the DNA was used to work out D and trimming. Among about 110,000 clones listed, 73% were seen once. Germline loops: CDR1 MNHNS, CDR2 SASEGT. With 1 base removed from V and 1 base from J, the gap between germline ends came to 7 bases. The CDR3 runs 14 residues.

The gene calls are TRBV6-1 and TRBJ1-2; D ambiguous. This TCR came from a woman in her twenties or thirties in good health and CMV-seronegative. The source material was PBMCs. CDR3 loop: CASSEGGGNYGYTF. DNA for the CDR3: TGTGCCAGCAGTGAAGGAGGCGGTAACTATGGCTACACCTTC.